The 10 T cell receptor beta chains below come from one sample, sequenced in a study of cytomegalovirus exposure and HLA in healthy donors (dated by TCRdb to the late 2010s). Library construction relied on the immunoSEQ multiplex PCR assay. The source is immuneACCESS, and TCRdb retained only in-frame sequences with V and J called. Part of the clones is not carried over; for the studies checked, unresolved V genes explain less than half of this, and the remainder is unexplained. This sample lists hundreds of thousands of clones; approximately 83% were detected once. 1% to 1.5% of the sample comes from the top ten. The source material was PBMCs. Receptors originate from a woman between 25 and 40 years old in good health and CMV-seropositive.

The J gene is TRBJ2-7, the V gene TRBV7-2; 13 bases fit TRBD2. CDR3 length equals 18 residues. The V gene's germline CDR1 is SGHTA and CDR2 FQGNSA. V trimming: 1 base; J trimming: 4 bases; junction bases outside the gene matches: 10. In DNA, the CDR3 is TGTGCCAGCAGCTTAGTGGCCCGGACTAGCGGGAGTTTTTACGAGCAGTACTTC. It specifies CASSLVARTSGSFYEQYF.

The J gene is TRBJ1-5, the V gene TRBV30, with TRBD1 as a possible D gene (5 bases). The CDR3 extends over 14 amino acids. Germline V gene lookup returns CDR1 GTSNPN and CDR2 SVGIG (reference sequence). V was shortened by 3 bases and J by 4 bases, with 13 bases between the two germline ends. The CDR3 loop reads CAWRLGAANQPQHF. CDR3 bases: TGTGCCTGGAGACTTGGGGCCGCTAATCAGCCCCAGCATTTT. The full variable domain, completed using reference TRBV30 and TRBJ1-5, is SQTIHQWPATLVQPVGSPLSLECTVEGTSNPNLYWYRQAAGRGLQLLFYSVGIGQISSEVPQNLSASRPQDRQFILSSKKLLLSDSGFYLCAWRLGAANQPQHFGDGTRLSIL.

The V call is TRBV28, the J call TRBJ1-2; D not resolved. Germline V gives CDR1 MDHEN, CDR2 SYDVKM. This CDR3 spans 15 amino acids. V was cut by 3 bases and J by 3 bases, with 14 bases left in between. The CDR3 nucleotides are TGTGCCAGCAGTTTGGGGTCGGGGAGTGACTATGGCTACACCTTC. Its protein is CASSLGSGSDYGYTF.

The chain recombines TRBV9 with TRBJ1-2, with 9 positions matching TRBD1. The V segment lost 3 bases and the J segment 4 bases; nucleotides outside the gene matches: 10. Looked up from germline, CDR1 is SGDLS and CDR2 is YYNGEE. This CDR3 contains 16 residues. The CDR3 DNA reads TGTGCCAGCAGCGCCCGTTCAACAGGGGGCCGCTATGGCTACACCTTC. Encoded protein: CASSARSTGGRYGYTF.

This chain uses TRBV7-7 with TRBJ2-2, with a possible D match to TRBD2 (7 bases). From germline, CDR1 is SSHAT and CDR2 FNYEAQ (reference sequence). The CDR3 totals 13 residues. The CDR3, as DNA: TGTGCTGCGGGGGCGGTGAACACCGGGGAGCTGTTTTTT. Encoded protein: CAAGAVNTGELFF.

V is TRBV5-4 and J is TRBJ2-5, with D possibly being TRBD2 (6 bases). V was clipped by 2 bases and J by 5 bases, with 16 bases between them. Germline CDR1 reads SGHNT; CDR2 reads YYREEE (reference sequence). The CDR3 runs to 15 residues. The CDR3 protein is CASSLPGVGLETQYF. CDR3 nucleotides: TGTGCCAGCAGCTTACCGGGAGTCGGTTTGGAGACCCAGTACTTC. The full variable domain, with the rest looked up from reference TRBV5-4 and TRBJ2-5, is ETGVTQSPTHLIKTRGQQVTLRCSSQSGHNTVSWYQQALGQGPQFIFQYYREEENGRGNFPPRFSGLQFPNYSSELNVNALELDDSALYLCASSLPGVGLETQYFGPGTRLLVL.

V and J are TRBV4-2 and TRBJ2-7, with 7 bases that match TRBD1. V dropped 3 bases and J dropped 1; count of bases not matched to a gene: 6. The length of the CDR3 is 15 residues. Germline loops: CDR1 LGHNA, CDR2 YNFKEQ. CDR3 region: CASSQARGQSYEQYF. CDR3 DNA sequence: TGTGCCAGCAGCCAGGCTAGGGGGCAGTCCTACGAGCAGTACTTC.

The J gene is TRBJ1-2, the V gene TRBV9, with 9 bases that match TRBD1. Germline CDR1 reads SGDLS; CDR2 reads YYNGEE. This CDR3 has 18 residues. The ends lost 4 bases at V and 0 bases at J; junction bases unmatched: 13. CDR3 protein: CASSPLWDRERANYGYTF. The CDR3, as DNA: TGTGCCAGCAGCCCGCTCTGGGACAGGGAGAGGGCTAACTATGGCTACACCTTC.

The chain is built from TRBV28 and TRBJ2-1; 8 bases line up with TRBD1. In germline, CDR1 is MDHEN, CDR2 SYDVKM. This CDR3 spans 17 amino acids. V was clipped by 6 bases and J by 3 bases; unmatched bases: 13. CDR3 nucleotides: TGTGCCAGCAGCTCCACCCGGACAGGGTGGGACTACAATGAGCAGTTCTTC. It yields the protein CASSSTRTGWDYNEQFF.

This clone was observed a single time. The chain uses TRBV1 and TRBJ2-3; no check of the table's D call, TRBD1, against the DNA was made. TRBV1 is shown as a pseudogene. CDR3 length equals 15 residues. Here the CDR3 DNA reads TGCACCAGCAGCCGGGACAGGGTCACTCGGGATACGCAGTATTTT. Amino acid sequence: CTSSRDRVTRDTQYF.